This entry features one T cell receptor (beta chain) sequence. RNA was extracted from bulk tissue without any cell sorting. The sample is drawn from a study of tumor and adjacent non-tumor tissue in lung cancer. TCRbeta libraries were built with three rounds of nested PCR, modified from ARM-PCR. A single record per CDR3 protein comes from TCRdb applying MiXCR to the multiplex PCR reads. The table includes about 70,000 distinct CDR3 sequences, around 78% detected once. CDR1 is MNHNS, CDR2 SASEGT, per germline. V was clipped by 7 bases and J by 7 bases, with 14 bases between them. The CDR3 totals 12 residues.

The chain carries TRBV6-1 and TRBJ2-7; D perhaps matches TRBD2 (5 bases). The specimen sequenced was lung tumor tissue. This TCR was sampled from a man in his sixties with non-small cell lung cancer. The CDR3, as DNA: TGTGCCAGCACTGATAGGAGGAGGGAGCAGTACTTC. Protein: CASTDRRREQYF.